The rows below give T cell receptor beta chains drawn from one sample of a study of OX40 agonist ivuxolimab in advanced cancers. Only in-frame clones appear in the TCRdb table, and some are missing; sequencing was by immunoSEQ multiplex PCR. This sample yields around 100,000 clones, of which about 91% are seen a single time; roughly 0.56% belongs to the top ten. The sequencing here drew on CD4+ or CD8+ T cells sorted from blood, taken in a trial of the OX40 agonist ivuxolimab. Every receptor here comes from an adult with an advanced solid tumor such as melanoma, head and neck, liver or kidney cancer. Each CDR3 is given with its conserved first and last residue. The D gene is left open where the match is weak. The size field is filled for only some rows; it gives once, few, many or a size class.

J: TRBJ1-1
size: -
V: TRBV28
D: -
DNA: TGTGCCAGCACCCAAGGGACCGCTCTCAGAGGTACTGAAGCTTTCTTT
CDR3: CASTQGTALRGTEAFF

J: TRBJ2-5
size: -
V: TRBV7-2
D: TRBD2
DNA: TGTGCCAGCAGCTTCGTGGGAGGGGACGAGACCCAGTACTTC
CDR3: CASSFVGGDETQYF

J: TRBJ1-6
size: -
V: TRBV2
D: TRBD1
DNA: TGTGCCAGCAGTACCGGACAGGGTGGTGGTTCACCCCTCCACTTT
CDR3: CASSTGQGGGSPLHF

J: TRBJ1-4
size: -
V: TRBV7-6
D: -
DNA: TGTGCCAGCAGCTTAGTAGGGGGGGATCTGGGAAAACTGTTTTTT
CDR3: CASSLVGGDLGKLFF

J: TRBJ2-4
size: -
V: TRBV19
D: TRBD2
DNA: TGTGCCAGTAGTATGGGTGGCGGGAGAGGCAAAAACATTCAGTACTTC
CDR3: CASSMGGGRGKNIQYF

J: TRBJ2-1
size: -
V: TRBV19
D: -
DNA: TGTGCCAGTAGTACGGGGTACGGGAGTAATAATGAGCAGTTCTTC
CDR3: CASSTGYGSNNEQFF

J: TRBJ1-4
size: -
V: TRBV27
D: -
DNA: TGTGCCAGCAGTTCCGTCAGAACTAATGAAAAACTGTTTTTT
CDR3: CASSSVRTNEKLFF

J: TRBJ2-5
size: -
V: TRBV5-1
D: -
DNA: TGCGCCAGCAGCAGGGCAGATGCGTACCAAGAGACCCAGTACTTC
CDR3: CASSRADAYQETQYF

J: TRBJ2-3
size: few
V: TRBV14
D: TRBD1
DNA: TGTGCCAGCAGCCTAGGACAGGGGTTTCATACGCAGTATTTT
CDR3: CASSLGQGFHTQYF

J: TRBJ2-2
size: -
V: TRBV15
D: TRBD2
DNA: TGTGCCACCAGCGAGGAGCTAATAGCGGGACTATACAAGGGGGAGCTGTTTTTT
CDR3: CATSEELIAGLYKGELFF

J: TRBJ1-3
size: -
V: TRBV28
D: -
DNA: TGTGCCAGCAGTTTTAGAGGAAACACCATATATTTT
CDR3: CASSFRGNTIYF

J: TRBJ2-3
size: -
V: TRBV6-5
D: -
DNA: TGTGCCGCCCGAGGTGTAGATACGCAGTATTTT
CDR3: CAARGVDTQYF

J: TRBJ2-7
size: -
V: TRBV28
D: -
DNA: TGTGCCAGCAGCTCCCCCGGGAGTTCCTCCTACGAGCAGTACTTC
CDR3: CASSSPGSSSYEQYF

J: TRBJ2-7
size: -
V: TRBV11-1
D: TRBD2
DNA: TGTGCCAGCAGCTTACTAGCGGGAGGGACCTACGAGCAGTACTTC
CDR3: CASSLLAGGTYEQYF

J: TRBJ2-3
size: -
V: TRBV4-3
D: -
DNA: TGCGCCAGCAGCCAAGAGCGAAACACAGATACGCAGTATTTT
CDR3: CASSQERNTDTQYF

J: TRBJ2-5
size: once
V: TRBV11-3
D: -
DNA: TGTGCCAGCAGCTTAGGTACTGGCAGGGGAGAGACCCAGTACTTC
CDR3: CASSLGTGRGETQYF

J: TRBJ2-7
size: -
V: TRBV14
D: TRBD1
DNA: TGTGCCAGCAGCCGACGACGTTGGACAGGGGGCAGCTCCTACGAGCAGTACTTC
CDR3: CASSRRRWTGGSSYEQYF

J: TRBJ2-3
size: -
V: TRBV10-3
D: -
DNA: TGTGCCACCAGCAGTCGTTCGGGCACAGATACGCAGTATTTT
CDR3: CATSSRSGTDTQYF

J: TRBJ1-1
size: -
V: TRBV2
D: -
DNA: TGTGCCAGCAGTGAAGCCCGGGGCGGGGGCACTGAAGCTTTCTTT
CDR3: CASSEARGGGTEAFF

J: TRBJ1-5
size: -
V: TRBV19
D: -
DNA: TGTGCCAGTTTGGGCGAGGGGAATCAGCCCCAGCATTTT
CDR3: CASLGEGNQPQHF

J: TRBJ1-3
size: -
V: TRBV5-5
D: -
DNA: TGTGCCAGCAGCTTGGAATCAGGAAACACCATATATTTT
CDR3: CASSLESGNTIYF

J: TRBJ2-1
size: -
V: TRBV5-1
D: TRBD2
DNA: TGCGCCAGCAGCTTGTTAGCGGGACCCTACAATGAGCAGTTCTTC
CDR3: CASSLLAGPYNEQFF

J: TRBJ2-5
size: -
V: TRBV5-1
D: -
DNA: TGCGCCAGCAGCTTGGGCCCGGTGGAAGAGACCCAGTACTTC
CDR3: CASSLGPVEETQYF

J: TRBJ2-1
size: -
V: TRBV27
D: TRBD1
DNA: TGTGCCAGCAGTTTGACAGGGGGCACACTCTACAATGAGCAGTTCTTC
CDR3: CASSLTGGTLYNEQFF

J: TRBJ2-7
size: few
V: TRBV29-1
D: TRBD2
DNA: TGCAGCGTGCAAACCGGGACTAGCGGTACCTACGAGCAGTACTTC
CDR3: CSVQTGTSGTYEQYF

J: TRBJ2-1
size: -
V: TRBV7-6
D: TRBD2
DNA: TGTGCCAGCAGCTCCCGTAGCGGGAGGGCCTACAATGAGCAGTTCTTC
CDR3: CASSSRSGRAYNEQFF

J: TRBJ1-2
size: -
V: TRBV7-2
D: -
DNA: TGTGCCAGCAGCTATTCGACAGTTAACTATGGCTACACCTTC
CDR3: CASSYSTVNYGYTF

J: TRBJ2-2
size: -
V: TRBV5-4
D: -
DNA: TGTGCCAGCAGCCCCTACCGAGGGGGGAACACCGGGGAGCTGTTTTTT
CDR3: CASSPYRGGNTGELFF

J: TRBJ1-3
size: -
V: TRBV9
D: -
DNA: TGTGCCAGCAGCGTAGACCCAAACTCTGGAAACACCATATATTTT
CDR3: CASSVDPNSGNTIYF

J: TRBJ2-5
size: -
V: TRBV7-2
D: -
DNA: TGTGCCAGCACAGAGCGCGGGCGGGAGACCCAGTACTTC
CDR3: CASTERGRETQYF

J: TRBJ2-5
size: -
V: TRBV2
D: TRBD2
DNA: TGTGCCAGCAGTCCGACTAGCGGGAGTTCGGACTTC
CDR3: CASSPTSGSSDF

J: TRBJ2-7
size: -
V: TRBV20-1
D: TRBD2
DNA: TGCAGCGCTTTAGCGGGAGGTCATTACTTC
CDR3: CSALAGGHYF

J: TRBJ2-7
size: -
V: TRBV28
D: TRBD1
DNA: TGTGCCAGCAGTTCGGGACAGGGGACCTACGAGCAGTACTTC
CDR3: CASSSGQGTYEQYF

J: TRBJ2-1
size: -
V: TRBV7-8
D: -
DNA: TGTGCCAGCAGCTTAGCGCCGGGAGACCTATTTGAGCAGTTCTTC
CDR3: CASSLAPGDLFEQFF

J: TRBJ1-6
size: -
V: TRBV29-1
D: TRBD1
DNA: TGCAGCGCAGCCAGTAGTGACCCCGGGACAGGGAGGAATTCACCCCTCCACTTT
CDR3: CSAASSDPGTGRNSPLHF

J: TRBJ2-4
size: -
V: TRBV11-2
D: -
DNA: TGTGCCGTGGCGAGGAAAAACATTCAGTACTTC
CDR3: CAVARKNIQYF

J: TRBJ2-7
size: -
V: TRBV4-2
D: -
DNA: TGTGCCAGCAGCCAAGATCTTGTAGGCGAGCAGTACTTC
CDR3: CASSQDLVGEQYF

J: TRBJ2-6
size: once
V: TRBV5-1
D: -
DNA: TGCGCCAGCAGCATCTCGGGGCTACTGGCCAACGTCCTGACTTTC
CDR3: CASSISGLLANVLTF

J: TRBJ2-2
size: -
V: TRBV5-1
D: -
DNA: TGCGCCAGCAGCTTCCCGAGGAGCACCGGGGAGCTGTTTTTT
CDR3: CASSFPRSTGELFF

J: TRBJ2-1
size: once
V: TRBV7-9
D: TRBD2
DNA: TGTGCCAGCAGCCCCCAGGGCCCCTTTGCGGGAGGGCTTTACAATGAGCAGTTCTTC
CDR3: CASSPQGPFAGGLYNEQFF

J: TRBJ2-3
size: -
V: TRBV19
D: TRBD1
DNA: TGTGCCAGTAGTGTTCGACAGGGAACAGATACGCAGTATTTT
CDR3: CASSVRQGTDTQYF

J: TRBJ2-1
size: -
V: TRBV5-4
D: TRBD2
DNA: TGTGCCAGCAGAGGGACTAGCGGGACCTACAATGAGCAGTTCTTC
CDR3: CASRGTSGTYNEQFF

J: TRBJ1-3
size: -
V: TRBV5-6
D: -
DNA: TGTGCCAGCAGCTTGGACGGGGCTGGAAACACCATATATTTT
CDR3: CASSLDGAGNTIYF

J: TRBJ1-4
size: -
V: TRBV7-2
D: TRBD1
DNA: TGTGCCAGCAGGCACGGGACAGGGTCTGAAAAACTGTTTTTT
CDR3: CASRHGTGSEKLFF

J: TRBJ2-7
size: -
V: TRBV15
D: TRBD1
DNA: TGTGCCACCAGCCCGTCCGGGACAGGGGGCTACGAGCAGTACTTC
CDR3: CATSPSGTGGYEQYF

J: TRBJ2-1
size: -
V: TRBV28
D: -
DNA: TGTGCCAGCAGGTGGACTACCAAGGGACACAATGAGCAGTTCTTC
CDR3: CASRWTTKGHNEQFF

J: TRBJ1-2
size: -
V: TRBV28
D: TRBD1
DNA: TGTGCCAGCAGCCGGACAGGCTATGGCTACACCTTC
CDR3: CASSRTGYGYTF

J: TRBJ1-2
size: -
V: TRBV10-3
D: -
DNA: TGTGCCATCAGTGAGGCATCAGGGAAGAACTATGGCTACACCTTC
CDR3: CAISEASGKNYGYTF

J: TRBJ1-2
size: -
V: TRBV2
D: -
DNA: TGTGCCAGCAGTGGGACGTTGGCAGTGAGGGGTGGCTACACCTTC
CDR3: CASSGTLAVRGGYTF

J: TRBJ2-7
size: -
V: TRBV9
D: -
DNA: TGTGCCAGCAGCGTAGCCGGCGGACCCTCCTACGAGCAGTACTTC
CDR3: CASSVAGGPSYEQYF

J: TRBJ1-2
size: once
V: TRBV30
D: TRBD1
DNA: TGTGCCTGGAGACCGGGACAGGGAAGGGGCTACTATGGCTACACCTTC
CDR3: CAWRPGQGRGYYGYTF

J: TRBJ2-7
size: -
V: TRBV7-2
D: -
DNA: TGTGCCAGCAGCTTAGCGGGAGCAGGTGGATACGAGCAGTACTTC
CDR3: CASSLAGAGGYEQYF

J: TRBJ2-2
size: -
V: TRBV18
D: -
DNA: TGTGCCAGCTCACCAGGGGAGACCGGGGAGCTGTTTTTT
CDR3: CASSPGETGELFF

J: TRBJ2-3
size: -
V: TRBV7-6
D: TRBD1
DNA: TGTGCCAGCAGCTCGGTGCAGGGACAGGGCTACACAGATACGCAGTATTTT
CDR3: CASSSVQGQGYTDTQYF

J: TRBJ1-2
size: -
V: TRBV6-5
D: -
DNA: TGTGCCAGCGGACGCGACAGAAACTATGGCTACACCTTC
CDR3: CASGRDRNYGYTF

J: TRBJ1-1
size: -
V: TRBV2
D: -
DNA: TGTGCCAGCAGTGGGGTAAAGATATATGAAGCTTTCTTT
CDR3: CASSGVKIYEAFF

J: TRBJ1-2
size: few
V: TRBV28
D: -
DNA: TGTGCCAGCAGTTTACGGTTCTATGGCTACACCTTC
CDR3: CASSLRFYGYTF